A selection of T cell receptor beta chains follows, all from one sample in a study of T cell changes during pregnancy in multiple sclerosis. Sequencing was performed with immunoSEQ multiplex PCR; in TCRdb, only in-frame clones are kept and a portion is missing. In the table there are around 80,000 clones, approximately 92% of which are singletons. The source material was peripheral blood, sampled before pregnancy. Receptors originate from a female donor with multiple sclerosis, enrolled in a pregnancy study. CDR3s include the opening cysteine and the closing phenylalanine or tryptophan. Each record gives: clone size, V gene, D gene, J gene, CDR3 DNA, CDR3 protein. D genes are given only for firm matches. Rows may omit the clone size; those that give it use once, few, many or a size class.

clone_size: NA; v_call: TRBV7-9; d_call: NA; j_call: TRBJ1-3; cdr3_nt: TGTGCCAGCAAAAGCAGACAGGCCAACTCTGGAAACACCATATATTTT; cdr3_aa: CASKSRQANSGNTIYF
clone_size: NA; v_call: TRBV29-1; d_call: NA; j_call: TRBJ2-2; cdr3_nt: TGCAGCGCCTTAACAAGTTTCACCGGGGAGCTGTTTTTT; cdr3_aa: CSALTSFTGELFF
clone_size: NA; v_call: TRBV19; d_call: TRBD1; j_call: TRBJ2-3; cdr3_nt: TGTGCCAGTACCCTACACGGCCAGGGGGCCCGAACAGATACGCAGTATTTT; cdr3_aa: CASTLHGQGARTDTQYF
clone_size: NA; v_call: TRBV9; d_call: TRBD2; j_call: TRBJ2-5; cdr3_nt: TGTGCCAGCAGCGCGGGACTACAAGAGACCCAGTACTTC; cdr3_aa: CASSAGLQETQYF
clone_size: NA; v_call: TRBV6-5; d_call: NA; j_call: TRBJ2-3; cdr3_nt: TGTGCCAGCAGTGAGGACAGACCCCACGGTACGCAGTATTTT; cdr3_aa: CASSEDRPHGTQYF
clone_size: NA; v_call: TRBV6-1; d_call: NA; j_call: TRBJ1-4; cdr3_nt: TGTGCCAGCTCCGACCACGCTGGGACAAATGAAAAACTGTTTTTT; cdr3_aa: CASSDHAGTNEKLFF
clone_size: NA; v_call: TRBV19; d_call: NA; j_call: TRBJ1-1; cdr3_nt: TGTGCCAGTAAACACGGGACACGGAACACTGAAGCTTTCTTT; cdr3_aa: CASKHGTRNTEAFF
clone_size: NA; v_call: TRBV28; d_call: NA; j_call: TRBJ2-1; cdr3_nt: TGTGCCAGCAGGTGGGGGCCTAGGCCCGCTGAGCAGTTCTTC; cdr3_aa: CASRWGPRPAEQFF
clone_size: NA; v_call: TRBV5-4; d_call: TRBD2; j_call: TRBJ2-3; cdr3_nt: TGTGCCAGCAGCCGGAGCGGGGGGAGCACAGATACGCAGTATTTT; cdr3_aa: CASSRSGGSTDTQYF
clone_size: NA; v_call: TRBV28; d_call: TRBD1; j_call: TRBJ1-4; cdr3_nt: TGTGCCAGCAGCGATCAGGGGGCACTTAACGAAAAACTGTTTTTT; cdr3_aa: CASSDQGALNEKLFF
clone_size: NA; v_call: TRBV7-3; d_call: NA; j_call: TRBJ2-5; cdr3_nt: TGTGCCAGCAGCTTAGGGGGGGGGCGCGGGGAGACCCAGTACTTC; cdr3_aa: CASSLGGGRGETQYF
clone_size: NA; v_call: TRBV25-1; d_call: TRBD2; j_call: TRBJ2-3; cdr3_nt: TGTGCCAGCAGTGTACCCCTTACTAGCGGGAGGGCCTGGGATACGCAGTATTTT; cdr3_aa: CASSVPLTSGRAWDTQYF
clone_size: NA; v_call: TRBV7-2; d_call: NA; j_call: TRBJ1-5; cdr3_nt: TGTGCCAGCAGCTTAGGGCGACAGGATCAGCCCCAGCATTTT; cdr3_aa: CASSLGRQDQPQHF
clone_size: NA; v_call: TRBV28; d_call: TRBD2; j_call: TRBJ2-7; cdr3_nt: TGTGCCAGCAGTTTACGTAGCGGGGGCATACTCTACGAGCAGTACTTC; cdr3_aa: CASSLRSGGILYEQYF
clone_size: NA; v_call: TRBV5-4; d_call: TRBD2; j_call: TRBJ2-5; cdr3_nt: TGTGCCAGCAGCTATCACCGGGACTATACCTTCCAAGAGACCCAGTACTTC; cdr3_aa: CASSYHRDYTFQETQYF
clone_size: NA; v_call: TRBV15; d_call: TRBD2; j_call: TRBJ2-3; cdr3_nt: TGTGCCACCAGCACCCGTCAGGCTAGCGGTACAGATACGCAGTATTTT; cdr3_aa: CATSTRQASGTDTQYF
clone_size: NA; v_call: TRBV18; d_call: NA; j_call: TRBJ1-4; cdr3_nt: TGTGCCAGCTCACCACAGGCCAGGGATGAAAAACTGTTTTTT; cdr3_aa: CASSPQARDEKLFF
clone_size: NA; v_call: TRBV5-1; d_call: NA; j_call: TRBJ2-2; cdr3_nt: TGCGCCAGCAGCTTGGCCGGTGTTAATACCGGGGAGCTGTTTTTT; cdr3_aa: CASSLAGVNTGELFF
clone_size: NA; v_call: TRBV9; d_call: TRBD2; j_call: TRBJ2-1; cdr3_nt: TGTGCCAGCAGCTCGACTAGCGGGATATACAATGAGCAGTTCTTC; cdr3_aa: CASSSTSGIYNEQFF
clone_size: NA; v_call: TRBV7-9; d_call: TRBD2; j_call: TRBJ2-1; cdr3_nt: TGTGCCAGCAGCTTAGAAGGACTAGCGGGTTTTTACAATGAGCAGTTCTTC; cdr3_aa: CASSLEGLAGFYNEQFF
clone_size: NA; v_call: TRBV9; d_call: TRBD2; j_call: TRBJ2-7; cdr3_nt: TGTGCCAGCAGCGAAACCGGGACTAGCGGCTACGAGCAGTACTTC; cdr3_aa: CASSETGTSGYEQYF
clone_size: NA; v_call: TRBV7-9; d_call: TRBD1; j_call: TRBJ2-7; cdr3_nt: TGTGCCAGCGGGACAGGGGTCGGGTACGAGCAGTACTTC; cdr3_aa: CASGTGVGYEQYF
clone_size: NA; v_call: TRBV28; d_call: TRBD1; j_call: TRBJ2-7; cdr3_nt: TGTGCCAGCAGGGTCCCAGGGGGCGAGCAGTACTTC; cdr3_aa: CASRVPGGEQYF
clone_size: NA; v_call: TRBV21-1; d_call: NA; j_call: TRBJ1-4; cdr3_nt: TGTGCCAGCAGCAAAGATTCCCCGGACAGTAGTGGAAAACTGTTTTTT; cdr3_aa: CASSKDSPDSSGKLFF
clone_size: NA; v_call: TRBV28; d_call: NA; j_call: TRBJ2-1; cdr3_nt: TGTGCCAGCAGTTTCCCGGGACTCGCTGGGAATGAGCAGTTCTTC; cdr3_aa: CASSFPGLAGNEQFF
clone_size: NA; v_call: TRBV5-5; d_call: TRBD1; j_call: TRBJ2-4; cdr3_nt: TGTGCCAGCAGCCTGGACAGGGGAAAAAACATTCAGTACTTC; cdr3_aa: CASSLDRGKNIQYF
clone_size: once; v_call: TRBV5-4; d_call: NA; j_call: TRBJ2-1; cdr3_nt: TGTGCCAGCAGCTTGAGTTCCGGTGTAGACGGGAGTCATCAGTTCTTC; cdr3_aa: CASSLSSGVDGSHQFF
clone_size: NA; v_call: TRBV7-3; d_call: TRBD1; j_call: TRBJ2-5; cdr3_nt: TGTGCCAGCAGCCCCTCTGGGGCAGGGGGACCGGAGACCCAGTACTTC; cdr3_aa: CASSPSGAGGPETQYF
clone_size: NA; v_call: TRBV28; d_call: NA; j_call: TRBJ2-3; cdr3_nt: TGTGCCAGCAGTTTATTTAGCGCTATCCCCGGGGCGCAGTATTTT; cdr3_aa: CASSLFSAIPGAQYF
clone_size: few; v_call: TRBV27; d_call: TRBD2; j_call: TRBJ2-7; cdr3_nt: TGTGCCAGCAGTCTACTCCAAGGCGGGGGTCCCTACGAGCAGTACTTC; cdr3_aa: CASSLLQGGGPYEQYF
clone_size: once; v_call: TRBV28; d_call: NA; j_call: TRBJ2-7; cdr3_nt: TGTGCCAGCAACCTCCGGAGGACGGGTCCTTCCTACGAGCAGTACTTC; cdr3_aa: CASNLRRTGPSYEQYF
clone_size: NA; v_call: TRBV15; d_call: NA; j_call: TRBJ2-5; cdr3_nt: TGTGCCACCAGCAAGGGGGATACTAGTTCCCAAGAGACCCAGTACTTC; cdr3_aa: CATSKGDTSSQETQYF
clone_size: NA; v_call: TRBV19; d_call: TRBD1; j_call: TRBJ1-5; cdr3_nt: TGTGCCAGTAGGACGGGACAGGGGTATCAGCCCCAGCATTTT; cdr3_aa: CASRTGQGYQPQHF
clone_size: NA; v_call: TRBV25-1; d_call: TRBD2; j_call: TRBJ2-7; cdr3_nt: TGTGCCAGCAGGGAGACTAGCGGAAGATCCTACGAGCAGTACTTC; cdr3_aa: CASRETSGRSYEQYF
clone_size: NA; v_call: TRBV14; d_call: NA; j_call: TRBJ2-7; cdr3_nt: TGTGCCAGCAGCCGTGGGGGCCTGGGTTACGAGCAGTACTTC; cdr3_aa: CASSRGGLGYEQYF
clone_size: NA; v_call: TRBV9; d_call: NA; j_call: TRBJ1-2; cdr3_nt: TGTGCCAGCAGCGTAGTTGATAATCGGGACTATGGCTACACCTTC; cdr3_aa: CASSVVDNRDYGYTF
clone_size: NA; v_call: TRBV7-9; d_call: NA; j_call: TRBJ2-1; cdr3_nt: TGTGCCAGCAGCTCCGGGGACTTTAGTTGGAAGTTCTTC; cdr3_aa: CASSSGDFSWKFF
clone_size: NA; v_call: TRBV28; d_call: TRBD2; j_call: TRBJ2-7; cdr3_nt: TGTGCCAGCAGTTTTAGCGGGAGGGCCACGGGGAGGGAGCAGTACTTC; cdr3_aa: CASSFSGRATGREQYF
clone_size: NA; v_call: TRBV14; d_call: NA; j_call: TRBJ1-1; cdr3_nt: TGTGCCAGCAGCCAGCCGGGTCTGAACACTGAAGCTTTCTTT; cdr3_aa: CASSQPGLNTEAFF
clone_size: NA; v_call: TRBV28; d_call: TRBD2; j_call: TRBJ2-1; cdr3_nt: TGTGCCAGCCGCAAGACTAGCGGGAGGGAGTATGAGCAGTTCTTC; cdr3_aa: CASRKTSGREYEQFF
clone_size: NA; v_call: TRBV19; d_call: TRBD1; j_call: TRBJ2-3; cdr3_nt: TGTGCCAGTAGTACGGCCGGGACAGCAATCACAGATACGCAGTATTTT; cdr3_aa: CASSTAGTAITDTQYF
clone_size: NA; v_call: TRBV9; d_call: NA; j_call: TRBJ2-3; cdr3_nt: TGTGCCAGCAGCGTACAGGGAGATACGCAGTATTTT; cdr3_aa: CASSVQGDTQYF
clone_size: NA; v_call: TRBV2; d_call: NA; j_call: TRBJ1-5; cdr3_nt: TGTGCCAGCAGCGAGACACGGGACGGGAGATCCCCCCAGCATTTT; cdr3_aa: CASSETRDGRSPQHF
clone_size: NA; v_call: TRBV27; d_call: TRBD2; j_call: TRBJ2-7; cdr3_nt: TGTGCCAGCAGTCCAACTAGCGGATACGAGCAGTACTTC; cdr3_aa: CASSPTSGYEQYF
clone_size: NA; v_call: TRBV29-1; d_call: NA; j_call: TRBJ1-1; cdr3_nt: TGCAGCGCAAGAATTTCGACAGGCCCGAACACTGAAGCTTTCTTT; cdr3_aa: CSARISTGPNTEAFF
clone_size: once; v_call: TRBV5-4; d_call: NA; j_call: TRBJ1-2; cdr3_nt: TGTGCCAGCAGCGGTGGTGGTTCTAGCTATGGCTACACCTTC; cdr3_aa: CASSGGGSSYGYTF
clone_size: NA; v_call: TRBV15; d_call: TRBD2; j_call: TRBJ2-2; cdr3_nt: TGTGCCACCAGGGCGGGGGGCGGCACCGGGGAGCTGTTTTTT; cdr3_aa: CATRAGGGTGELFF
clone_size: once; v_call: TRBV7-2; d_call: NA; j_call: TRBJ2-1; cdr3_nt: TGTGCCAGCAGCTTAGGTGCGGGACTGAGAAATGAGCAGTTCTTC; cdr3_aa: CASSLGAGLRNEQFF
clone_size: few; v_call: TRBV11-2; d_call: NA; j_call: TRBJ2-1; cdr3_nt: TGTGCCAGCAGTCCGCAGGGCAATGAGCAGTTCTTC; cdr3_aa: CASSPQGNEQFF
clone_size: NA; v_call: TRBV27; d_call: TRBD1; j_call: TRBJ1-5; cdr3_nt: TGTGCCAGCAGTTTAGACAGGGGTAGCAATCAGCCCCAGCATTTT; cdr3_aa: CASSLDRGSNQPQHF
clone_size: NA; v_call: TRBV7-9; d_call: NA; j_call: TRBJ1-2; cdr3_nt: TGTGCCAGCAGCTTATCCGTCTATGGCTACACCTTC; cdr3_aa: CASSLSVYGYTF
clone_size: NA; v_call: TRBV28; d_call: TRBD1; j_call: TRBJ2-1; cdr3_nt: TGTGCCAGCGGCCCACCGGGGACAGGGGAATACAATGAGCAGTTCTTC; cdr3_aa: CASGPPGTGEYNEQFF
clone_size: NA; v_call: TRBV7-2; d_call: TRBD1; j_call: TRBJ2-3; cdr3_nt: TGTGCCAGCAGCACCCGGACAGGGGGGTTCGGCACAGATACGCAGTATTTT; cdr3_aa: CASSTRTGGFGTDTQYF
clone_size: once; v_call: TRBV5-4; d_call: TRBD2; j_call: TRBJ2-2; cdr3_nt: TGTGCCAGCAGCCTAGCGGCCGGGGAGCTGTTTTTT; cdr3_aa: CASSLAAGELFF
clone_size: NA; v_call: TRBV5-8; d_call: TRBD1; j_call: TRBJ2-1; cdr3_nt: TGTGCCAGCAGCTCCCCATCCGGGACAGTGGACAATGAGCAGTTCTTC; cdr3_aa: CASSSPSGTVDNEQFF
clone_size: NA; v_call: TRBV19; d_call: NA; j_call: TRBJ2-1; cdr3_nt: TGTGCCAGTAGTATCTTTGGGCAAACACTGAACAATGAGCAGTTCTTC; cdr3_aa: CASSIFGQTLNNEQFF
clone_size: NA; v_call: TRBV18; d_call: TRBD2; j_call: TRBJ2-3; cdr3_nt: TGTGCCAGCTCACCGTCCATAGCGGGAGAGACGCAGTATTTT; cdr3_aa: CASSPSIAGETQYF